Listed here are 16 T cell receptor beta chains from one sample, sequenced in a study of T cell responses to AZD1222 COVID-19 vaccine. Some clones are missing from TCRdb's copy, which holds only in-frame ones; the method was immunoSEQ multiplex PCR. The sample has 75,000 or so clones; less than 95% are singletons. The source material was peripheral blood, sampled 28 days after the second AZD1222 dose. These receptors were obtained from an adult who received the AZD1222 COVID-19 vaccine.

This chain uses TRBV19 with TRBJ2-3; 11 bases are a match to TRBD2. The CDR3 sequence is 17 residues long. Germline V gene data show CDR1 as LNHDA and CDR2 as SQIVND (reference sequence). Trimming removed 5 bases from V and 1 base from J; junction bases left unmatched: 8. Written as DNA, the CDR3 is TGTGCCAGTAGTCCTTGGACTAGCGGGCGGCGCACAGATACGCAGTATTTT. As protein: CASSPWTSGRRTDTQYF.

The chain employs TRBV19 and TRBJ1-1; 10 nucleotides match TRBD1. The length of the CDR3 is 15 residues. The germline V gene encodes CDR1 LNHDA and CDR2 SQIVND (reference sequence). V was pared by 3 bases and J by 4 bases, with 5 bases of the junction left unmatched. The chain's CDR3 is CASSITGQGGTEAFF. The CDR3 DNA sequence: TGTGCCAGTAGTATTACAGGACAGGGGGGCACTGAAGCTTTCTTT. The full variable domain, with the rest looked up from reference TRBV19 and TRBJ1-1, is DGGITQSPKYLFRKEGQNVTLSCEQNLNHDAMYWYRQDPGQGLRLIYYSQIVNDFQKGDIAEGYSVSREKKESFPLTVTSAQKNPTAFYLCASSITGQGGTEAFFGQGTRLTVV.

The V gene is TRBV29-1, the J gene TRBJ2-1, with TRBD2 identical over 8 bases. J lost 3 bases, V lost 1 base, and 5 bases had no gene match. The CDR3 has 15 residues. The germline V gene has CDR1 SQVTM and CDR2 ANQGSEA. CDR3 sequence: CSVEGSSGSYNEQFF. CDR3 nucleotide sequence: TGCAGCGTTGAAGGGTCCAGCGGGAGCTACAATGAGCAGTTCTTC.

The chain links TRBV24-1 to TRBJ2-7; either TRBD1 or TRBD2 may fit D (6 bases each). Germline CDR1 KGHDR, CDR2 SFDVKD. V was shortened by 5 bases and J by 0 bases, with 13 bases between the two germline ends. The CDR3 runs 15 residues. The CDR3 sequence: CATSARGTNSYEQYF. The CDR3 nucleotides are TGTGCCACCAGTGCGCGCGGGACAAACTCCTACGAGCAGTACTTC.

The rearrangement links TRBV2 to TRBJ1-5; no clear D gene. The germline V gene has CDR1 SNHLY and CDR2 FYNNEI. The CDR3 is 15 amino acids. Deletions cut 0 bases from V and 0 bases from J, with 6 bases between. In DNA, the CDR3 is TGTGCCAGCAGTGAAGCATACCGTAGCAATCAGCCCCAGCATTTT. Its translation is CASSEAYRSNQPQHF.

The gene calls are TRBV28 and TRBJ1-2; D not certain. The germline V gene encodes CDR1 MDHEN and CDR2 SYDVKM. This CDR3 contains 14 residues. The ends were cut back, 6 bases at V and 1 base at J, with 12 bases in the middle. DNA of the CDR3: TGTGCCAGCAGCCTCCCGACTTATAACTATGGCTACACCTTC. Its translation is CASSLPTYNYGYTF.

J is TRBJ2-3 and V is TRBV6-4, with TRBD2 identical over 11 bases. After removal of 6 bases from V and 0 bases from J, the junction contained 2 bases not matched to a gene. This CDR3 is built from 15 residues. In germline, CDR1 is MRHNA, CDR2 SNTAGT. The CDR3 DNA reads as TGTGCCAGCAGCCGGACTAGCGGGAGCACAGATACGCAGTATTTT. It codes for CASSRTSGSTDTQYF.

V gene TRBV19 combines with J gene TRBJ2-7, with 7 nucleotides matching TRBD2. J gave up 2 bases and V 3 bases, and 7 bases lay outside the gene matches. The CDR3 loop spans 15 amino acids. Germline CDR1 LNHDA, CDR2 SQIVND (reference sequence). CDR3 in DNA: TGTGCCAGTAGTATGGCGGCTAGCGGAACCTACGAGCAGTACTTC. Translated, it gives CASSMAASGTYEQYF. The complete variable domain, with remaining parts taken from reference TRBV19 and TRBJ2-7, reads DGGITQSPKYLFRKEGQNVTLSCEQNLNHDAMYWYRQDPGQGLRLIYYSQIVNDFQKGDIAEGYSVSREKKESFPLTVTSAQKNPTAFYLCASSMAASGTYEQYFGPGTRLTVT.

The chain recombines TRBV13 with TRBJ2-6; 8 bases align to TRBD2. The CDR3 loop spans 19 amino acids. Trimming took 5 bases from V and 0 from J; bases not matched to a gene: 12. Germline lookup yields CDR1 PRHDT and CDR2 FYEKMQ (reference sequence). CDR3 sequence: CASSAGGGYFRSGANVLTF. The CDR3 DNA is TGTGCCAGCAGCGCGGGGGGAGGGTACTTTCGCTCTGGGGCCAACGTCCTGACTTTC.

The chain combines TRBV4-2 with TRBJ1-5; TRBD1 is a possible D gene (6 bases). Trimming took 4 bases from V and 4 from J, leaving 20 bases between them. This CDR3 comprises 17 residues. Per germline, CDR1 LGHNA and CDR2 YNFKEQ. This CDR3 reads CASSPPASDSRNQPQHF. CDR3 nucleotide sequence: TGTGCCAGCAGCCCCCCCGCATCGGACAGCCGAAATCAGCCCCAGCATTTT.

The chain employs TRBV24-1 and TRBJ2-7, with 8 bases identical to TRBD1. The CDR3 is 13 residues long. V dropped 4 bases and J dropped 4; count of bases not matched to a gene: 2. Germline loops: CDR1 KGHDR, CDR2 SFDVKD. DNA of the CDR3: TGTGCCACCAGTGAAACAGGGGGGTACGAGCAGTACTTC. It yields the protein CATSETGGYEQYF.

The chain carries TRBV7-9 and TRBJ2-7; a possible D gene is TRBD2 (5 bases). Germline CDR1 reads SEHNR; CDR2 reads FQNEAQ (reference sequence). This CDR3 has 11 amino acids. The V end lost 3 bases, the J end lost 7 bases, and 7 bases lay between the germline ends. In nucleotides, the CDR3 is TGTGCCAGCAGCTTTACGGGAGAGCAGTACTTC. Its translation: CASSFTGEQYF. The full variable domain, in which reference TRBV7-9 and TRBJ2-7 provide the parts outside the CDR3, is DTGVSQNPRHKITKRGQNVTFRCDPISEHNRLYWYRQTLGQGPEFLTYFQNEAQLEKSRLLSDRFSAERPKGSFSTLEIQRTEQGDSAMYLCASSFTGEQYFGPGTRLTVT.

The rearrangement joins TRBV6-5 to TRBJ2-1; maybe TRBD1 (5 bases). Per germline, CDR1 MNHEY and CDR2 SVGAGI. This CDR3 has 12 amino acids. With 6 bases removed from V and 8 bases from J, the gap between germline ends came to 11 bases. This chain's CDR3 is CASSPAGYEQFF. CDR3 nucleotide sequence: TGTGCCAGCAGCCCAGCAGGGTATGAGCAGTTCTTC.

CDR3 bases: TGTGCCAGCAGCTTAGCGCCGTCGGGTGCTTCCACCGGGGAGCTGTTTTTT. Encoded protein: CASSLAPSGASTGELFF. V usage is TRBV7-2 and J usage is TRBJ2-2; no reliable D call. Trimming removed 0 bases from V and 4 bases from J, with 15 bases in between. Looked up from germline, CDR1 is SGHTA and CDR2 is FQGNSA. There are 17 residues in the CDR3.

The V gene is TRBV15, the J gene TRBJ1-1; weak D call: TRBD1 (5 bases). Trimming cost V 1 base and J 5 bases, with 8 bases left between them. Germline V CDR1 and CDR2: LNHNV, YYDKDF (reference sequence). This CDR3 region has 13 residues. The CDR3 reads CATSRARGTEAFF. The CDR3 nucleotides read TGTGCCACCAGCAGAGCTCGGGGGACTGAAGCTTTCTTT.

This clone was counted a single time. The chain is built from TRBV18 and TRBJ2-7; D uncertain. Germline V gives CDR1 KGHSH, CDR2 LQKENI. V gave up 0 bases and J gave up 2 bases, with 11 bases separating them. The CDR3 is 15 amino acids. The CDR3 here is CASSPPHDPTYEQYF. The CDR3 DNA reads TGTGCCAGCTCACCACCCCACGATCCTACCTACGAGCAGTACTTC.